These 16 T cell receptor beta chains share one sample of origin, sequenced in a study of blood T cell repertoires in COVID-19. The protocol was immunoSEQ multiplex PCR, while the TCRdb copy is restricted to in-frame clones and leaves out a portion. This table has a few hundred thousand clones, 70% to 90% appearing once. The sequencing input was PBMCs or T cells enriched from blood (not recorded which). All receptors derive from a woman between 25 and 40 years old who had recovered from COVID-19.

V usage is TRBV28 and J usage is TRBJ2-7; TRBD2 matches at 11 bases. In germline, CDR1 is MDHEN, CDR2 SYDVKM. The V and J ends lost 6 bases and 4 bases, in that order; junction bases with no gene match: 8. This CDR3 comprises 15 residues. CDR3: CASSLSGGASYEQYF. CDR3 nucleotides: TGTGCCAGCAGCCTTAGCGGGGGGGCCTCATACGAGCAGTACTTC.

This chain links TRBV15 with TRBJ2-1, with 7 bases lining up with TRBD1. With V trimmed by 1 base and J by 5 bases, 5 bases remained unmatched. The CDR3 runs 15 residues. Germline V gives CDR1 LNHNV, CDR2 YYDKDF (reference sequence). In nucleotides, the CDR3 is TGTGCCACCAGCAGAGCTCGGGGACAGAACAATGAGCAGTTCTTC. This encodes CATSRARGQNNEQFF.

This chain links TRBV4-1 with TRBJ1-3; 7 bases fit TRBD1. The CDR3 is 20 amino acids. Germline trimming cut 3 bases from V and 0 bases from J; bases unmatched to any gene: 17. CDR1 and CDR2 (germline): MGHRA, YSYEKL. CDR3 sequence (DNA): TGCGCCAGCAGCCACCACTTCCCCTCTCCAGACAGGGCCTCTGGAAACACCATATATTTT. Protein: CASSHHFPSPDRASGNTIYF.

This sequence joins TRBV28 and TRBJ2-2, with D possibly TRBD2 on 5 matching bases. The germline CDR1 and CDR2 sequences are MDHEN and SYDVKM. V lost 5 bases to trimming and J lost 5 bases, with 24 bases between them. The CDR3 is 18 residues long. CDR3 nucleotide sequence: TGTGCCAGCAGTGGGAAAAAACTAGTCCCAACAAGGACCGGGGAGCTGTTTTTT. Encoded protein: CASSGKKLVPTRTGELFF.

The rearrangement links TRBV7-9 to TRBJ1-3, with TRBD1 matching over 7 bases. The CDR3 contains 18 residues. Germline loops: CDR1 SEHNR, CDR2 FQNEAQ (reference sequence). J was trimmed by 4 bases and V by 4 bases; bases with no gene match: 16. CDR3 sequence reads: CASSSTTARGTAGNTIYF. DNA for the CDR3: TGTGCCAGCAGCTCCACTACTGCCAGGGGGACAGCGGGAAACACCATATATTTT.

The rearrangement uses TRBV28 and TRBJ2-2; tentatively, D is TRBD1 (5 bases). This CDR3 is built from 14 residues. Germline V gene lookup returns CDR1 MDHEN and CDR2 SYDVKM. V lost 2 bases to trimming and J lost 1 base, with 5 bases between them. In nucleotides, the CDR3 is TGTGCCAGCAGTTTAGGACAGAACACCGGGGAGCTGTTTTTT. It specifies CASSLGQNTGELFF. Looking up the rest from reference TRBV28 and TRBJ2-2 gives the full variable domain: DVKVTQSSRYLVKRTGEKVFLECVQDMDHENMFWYRQDPGLGLRLIYFSYDVKMKEKGDIPEGYSVSREKKERFSLILESASTNQTSMYLCASSLGQNTGELFFGEGSRLTVL.

This chain uses TRBV12-3 or TRBV12-4 with TRBJ1-5; D is possibly TRBD1 (6 bases). The CDR3 is 13 residues long. The V and J ends lost 6 bases and 6 bases respectively, with 12 bases between them. The CDR3 region is CASSPDRRQPQHF. CDR3 in DNA: TGTGCCAGCAGCCCCGACAGGCGTCAGCCCCAGCATTTT.

This chain links TRBV5-1 with TRBJ2-1; tentatively, D is TRBD2 (6 bases). Trimming stripped 2 bases from V and 5 bases from J, with 17 bases between. This CDR3 region has 16 residues. Germline V gene sequence: CDR1 SGHRS, CDR2 YFSETQ. The CDR3 DNA reads TGCGCCAGCAGCTTCCCCTCCCGGGGAGGTGACAATGAGCAGTTCTTC. Protein: CASSFPSRGGDNEQFF.

This clone turned up a few times. This chain uses TRBV7-9 with TRBJ2-7, with D perhaps matching TRBD1 (6 bases). Deletions cut 3 bases from V and 11 bases from J, with 17 bases between. The CDR3 consists of 13 residues. The germline CDR1 and CDR2 sequences are SEHNR and FQNEAQ (reference sequence). The CDR3 DNA follows: TGTGCCAGCAGCTTTGGGGGCCCCTACAGGGAGTACTTC. As protein: CASSFGGPYREYF.

A few counts support this clone. This chain links TRBV25-1 with TRBJ2-7, with a possible D match to TRBD2 (5 bases). The V end lost 11 bases, the J end lost 5 bases, and 13 bases lay between the germline ends. The V gene's germline CDR1 is MGHDK and CDR2 SYGVNS. There are 11 residues in the CDR3. This chain's CDR3 is CASRRTDEQYF. CDR3 DNA sequence: TGTGCCTCCAGGAGGACGGACGAGCAGTACTTC.

This chain uses TRBV15 with TRBJ1-2; 10 bases align to TRBD1. CDR3 length: 18 amino acids. V shed 0 bases and J 2 bases; nucleotides not matched to a gene: 9. In germline, CDR1 is LNHNV, CDR2 YYDKDF (reference sequence). The CDR3 sequence is CATSRDLDRTGGNYGYTF. In DNA, the CDR3 is TGTGCCACCAGCAGAGATCTAGATAGGACAGGGGGAAACTATGGCTACACCTTC. Together with reference TRBV15 and TRBJ1-2, the CDR3 gives the full variable domain: DAMVIQNPRYQVTQFGKPVTLSCSQTLNHNVMYWYQQKSSQAPKLLFHYYDKDFNNEADTPDNFQSRRPNTSFCFLDIRSPGLGDTAMYLCATSRDLDRTGGNYGYTFGSGTRLTVV.

This chain's CDR3 is CASTRQGRGTGELFF. The CDR3 DNA is TGTGCCAGCACCCGACAGGGAAGAGGCACCGGGGAGCTGTTTTTT. V and J are TRBV27 and TRBJ2-2; 7 positions agree with TRBD1. The CDR3 runs 15 residues. After removal of 7 bases from V and 4 bases from J, the junction contained 9 bases not matched to a gene. The germline V gene has CDR1 MNHEY and CDR2 SMNVEV (reference sequence).

The chain is built from TRBV7-3 and TRBJ2-1, with D maybe TRBD2 (6 bases). Germline V CDR1 and CDR2: SGHTA, FQGTGA. There are 16 residues in the CDR3. Trimming took 5 bases from V and 0 from J, leaving 14 bases between them. The CDR3 region has the DNA TGTGCCAGCAGCCACGGGGGTCCAGACTCCTACAATGAGCAGTTCTTC. It specifies CASSHGGPDSYNEQFF.

The V gene is TRBV7-9, the J gene TRBJ1-4, with 10 bases identical to TRBD1. Trimming took 8 bases from V and 4 from J; bases not matched to a gene: 7. Germline values: CDR1 SEHNR, CDR2 FQNEAQ (reference sequence). The CDR3 loop spans 15 amino acids. CDR3 bases: TGTGCCAGCGGACAGGGGGAGTCCCTTAATGAAAAACTGTTTTTT. Translation: CASGQGESLNEKLFF.

The rearrangement links TRBV7-9 to TRBJ2-5, with 10 bases aligning to TRBD2. Trimming at V came to 5 bases and at J to 5 bases, leaving 8 bases not matched to a gene. Per the germline V gene, CDR1 is SEHNR and CDR2 is FQNEAQ (reference sequence). The CDR3 covers 15 residues. The CDR3 region has the DNA TGTGCCAGCAGCCCAGAACTAGCGGGGCAGGAGACCCAGTACTTC. Encoded protein: CASSPELAGQETQYF.

The chain recombines TRBV27 with TRBJ1-2; D is unresolved. Germline V gene lookup returns CDR1 MNHEY and CDR2 SMNVEV (reference sequence). The CDR3 loop spans 13 amino acids. Trimming removed 9 bases at V and 0 bases at J, with 11 bases between. The CDR3 region has the DNA TGTGCCAGTAAAAAGATAGCTAACTATGGCTACACCTTC. Translated: CASKKIANYGYTF.